The next 9 T cell receptor beta chains were all read from a single sample in a study of CD8+ T cells in alopecia areata. RNA was extracted and reverse transcribed into cDNA as the sequencing template. Produced via immunoSEQ multiplex PCR; TCRdb's table is partial and in-frame only. The table includes roughly 130,000 clones, around 50% detected once. Sample: CD4+ T cells sorted from blood, taken at week 0. These receptors all come from a human donor with alopecia areata.

The DNA of the CDR3 is TGTGCCAGCAGCTCTACAGGGGATTCCTACGAGCAGTACTTC. Its translation is CASSSTGDSYEQYF. The chain links TRBV9 to TRBJ2-7, with TRBD1 matching 7 bases. Germline V lookup: CDR1 SGDLS, CDR2 YYNGEE. This CDR3 has 14 amino acids. After removal of 4 bases from V and 1 base from J, the junction contained 5 bases not matched to a gene.

The chain combines TRBV30 with TRBJ1-1; D remains ambiguous. The germline V and J ends were trimmed by 4 bases and 1 base, with 13 bases remaining between them. The CDR3 is made up of 14 amino acids. Germline CDR1 and CDR2: GTSNPN and SVGIG (reference sequence). This CDR3 is CAWTYLARNTEAFF. CDR3 sequence (DNA): TGTGCCTGGACTTACCTAGCTCGGAACACTGAAGCTTTCTTT.

V usage is TRBV30 and J usage is TRBJ2-7, with 7 bases that match TRBD1. Germline CDR1 GTSNPN, CDR2 SVGIG (reference sequence). The CDR3 has 14 residues. The V and J ends lost 4 bases and 4 bases, in that order; junction bases with no gene match: 10. The CDR3 protein is CAWNDGTDHYEQYF. The CDR3 DNA follows: TGTGCCTGGAATGACGGGACAGATCATTACGAGCAGTACTTC.

The CDR3 DNA reads as TGTGCCAGTAGTATAGGAGGGGGTGAAGCTTTCTTT. It encodes CASSIGGGEAFF. The chain employs TRBV19 and TRBJ1-1; the D gene is possibly TRBD1 (6 bases). V was clipped by 1 base and J by 7 bases, with 7 bases between them. Germline CDR1 reads LNHDA; CDR2 reads SQIVND (reference sequence). CDR3 size: 12 residues.

The chain couples TRBV19 to TRBJ1-1; D remains unclear. Germline CDR1 reads LNHDA; CDR2 reads SQIVND (reference sequence). The germline V and J ends were trimmed by 5 bases and 1 base, with 17 bases remaining between them. CDR3 length equals 16 residues. The CDR3 here is CASSEKNYLQNTEAFF. The CDR3 DNA sequence: TGTGCCAGTAGTGAAAAGAACTACCTCCAGAACACTGAAGCTTTCTTT.

The CDR3 here is CASTIKGEDTEAFF. CDR3 nucleotide sequence: TGTGCCAGCACCATCAAAGGGGAGGACACTGAAGCTTTCTTT. This chain uses TRBV5-6 with TRBJ1-1; TRBD1 is a possible D gene (5 bases). V was clipped by 6 bases and J by 3 bases, with 15 bases between them. The CDR3 is 14 residues long. From germline, CDR1 is SGHDT and CDR2 YYEEEE. The whole variable domain, remainder taken from reference TRBV5-6 and TRBJ1-1, is DAGVTQSPTHLIKTRGQQVTLRCSPKSGHDTVSWYQQALGQGPQFIFQYYEEEERQRGNFPDRFSGHQFPNYSSELNVNALLLGDSALYLCASTIKGEDTEAFFGQGTRLTVV.

This clone was counted a single time. The chain carries TRBV5-1 and TRBJ1-2, with 7 bases fitting TRBD1. Germline V lookup: CDR1 SGHRS, CDR2 YFSETQ. V was clipped by 4 bases and J by 5 bases; unmatched bases: 8. The CDR3 has 14 amino acids. The chain's CDR3 is CASSQGGTTYGYTF. Here the CDR3 DNA reads TGCGCCAGCAGCCAGGGGGGGACAACTTATGGCTACACCTTC.

This chain links TRBV5-4 with TRBJ2-2; D is perhaps TRBD1 (5 bases). Trimming left V 3 bases short and J 2 bases short, with 14 bases between. From germline, CDR1 is SGHNT and CDR2 YYREEE (reference sequence). The CDR3 totals 16 residues. CDR3 amino acids: CASSSGAAANTGELFF. CDR3 nucleotides: TGTGCCAGCAGCTCTGGGGCGGCAGCCAACACCGGGGAGCTGTTTTTT.

The rearrangement joins TRBV30 to TRBJ2-7, with D hard to call. Germline-derived CDR1 and CDR2 are GTSNPN and SVGIG (reference sequence). Deletions cut 4 bases from V and 0 bases from J, with 10 bases between. The CDR3 consists of 13 residues. This chain's CDR3 is CAWKRYPSYEQYF. Written as DNA, the CDR3 is TGTGCCTGGAAACGGTATCCCTCCTACGAGCAGTACTTC.